This T cell receptor (beta chain) was observed in a study of cytomegalovirus exposure and HLA in healthy donors (dated by TCRdb to 2015 to 2018). Background for the entire study: In an earlier analysis of approximately 500 of the donors, 276 Gb of sequence data and 117 million unique TCR beta sequences from approximately 180 million T cells were reported. Approximately 330 gigabases of sequencing data and roughly 80 million unique TCR sequences made up an early release that covered 640 HLA-typed donors. Among the approximately 400 genotyped donors, under 90% belonged to the genetic ancestry cluster associated with self-reported Caucasian donors. The study was designed to test whether signatures of past pathogen exposure could be identified by cataloging public T cell receptors. Using immunosequencing, the study profiled T cell repertoires from about 610 subjects and related those repertoires to cytomegalovirus serostatus. Along with the roughly 700-subject first cohort, a separate validation cohort of about 110 different subjects was used. To predict cytomegalovirus infection status, the study brought together high-throughput TCR immunosequencing, statistical association of individual TCRs with disease status, and machine learning. To study patterns of TCR occurrence, a later analysis re-analyzed previously published TCR beta repertoires from 550 to 800 donors and added high-resolution HLA genotyping. Rather than drawing on any new phenotypic data, the later analysis identified candidate immune exposures from TCR beta sequences and the way those sequences occurred across donors. An earlier analysis of a few hundred of the donors applied high-throughput TCR beta sequencing to assess whether each TCR beta V gene segment acted as functional or pseudogenic. Donor age, sex, ethnicity and CMV serostatus were compiled together with the repertoire data. A later genetic analysis took genome-wide SNP genotypes for about 55% of the 666 donors and used that subset as a discovery cohort. All discovery cohort repertoires had been generated on a single sequencing platform. Class I and class II HLA loci were covered by the typing at four-digit resolution. Typing coverage varied by locus: about 629-630 donors for A, B, C, DRB1 and DQB1; approximately 520 for DQA1; around 570 for DPA1; roughly 470 for DPB1. Because of strong linkage in the cohort, roughly five DR-DQ haplotypes were treated as single units for association and clustering. Among over 350 genotyped donors of the cohort, an average of around 240,000 unique TCR beta nucleotide sequences were sequenced per donor, roughly 20% of them non-productive.

Concerning this clone itself: Its specific antigen is unknown. The record has no base qualities; no much larger clone is one base away.

The cohort was made up of approximately 670 healthy bone marrow donors. At the time of sampling, every cohort member was nominally healthy, though immune exposures that went unrecorded were likely present. The donor tested CMV seronegative, placing the donor among the approximately 360 seronegative members of the cohort. Every donor gave a peripheral blood sample, and the peripheral blood mononuclear cells from that sample were used for TCR beta sequencing. Genomic DNA extraction from the blood cell samples was performed with the Qiagen DNeasy Blood Extraction Kit. CDR1 is given as MNHNY and CDR2 as SVGAGI, both from the germline V gene (reference sequence). The CDR3 measures 14 amino acids from cysteine to phenylalanine. The sequence is cut down to CDR3 DNA, 42 bases in frame from base 1. Trimming takes 2 bases from V and 2 bases from J, and the germline ends sit 9 bases apart. The library was prepared using the immunoSEQ multiplex PCR assay. For the multiplex PCR, a mixture combining 60 forward primers for TCR Vbeta segments and 13 reverse primers for TCR Jbeta segments was used. Amplification of the CDR3 region of rearranged TCR beta genes was performed with a multiplex PCR assay on genomic DNA. On the Illumina HiSeq System, the amplified TCR beta libraries were sequenced as 87-base-pair reads. Regarding the original processing steps: Across the 700 or so repertoires, a later analysis counted tens of millions of unique TCR beta chains, around 10 million of which were shared by at least two donors. Raw reads were error-corrected and collapsed into unique sequences with a nearest-neighbor algorithm that merged closely related sequences to remove PCR and sequencing errors. To assign V, D and J gene segments, CDR3 sequences were aligned to IMGT reference sequences. For a sequence to be retained, a match of at least six nucleotides to both a V gene segment and a J gene segment was required. A rearrangement was called productive if the CDR3 had no stop codons and remained in frame with V and J, and every other rearrangement was called non-productive. CDR3 was defined by IMGT convention, running from the second conserved V-encoded cysteine to the conserved J-encoded phenylalanine. Sequences without an unambiguous match to a single V gene segment were excluded from the earlier analysis of 450 to 650 of the donors. In an earlier analysis of 450 to 700 of the donors, V segments were called functional above 56.7% productive rearrangements and were called segregating when the between-donor standard deviation exceeded 5%. To diagnose cytomegalovirus status from the catalog of TCR beta chain sequences, a statistical classification framework was built. In a later analysis, TCR nucleotide sequences were compared against IMGT/GENE-DB human TR gene sequences so that V and J genes could be assigned. A later analysis assigned CDR3 sequences and most-parsimonious VDJ recombination scenarios with the TCRdist pipeline. In a later analysis, each TCR beta chain was defined by its CDR3 amino acid sequence together with its V-gene family, and reads lacking a unique V-gene family were excluded. As a way to deal with suspected cross-contamination and a sequencing artifact, a later analysis dropped approximately 570 nucleotide sequences that were highly shared and had low generation probability. In a later analysis, a clonal expansion index was calculated for each public chain from normalized within-repertoire ranks of inferred template counts. In a later analysis, generation probabilities were computed with a VDJ recombination model fitted to out-of-frame rearrangements, and the resulting probabilities were checked against IGoR. Hypergeometric tests were used in a later analysis to score TCR-TCR, TCR-HLA and TCR-CMV co-occurrence, with a repertoire-size bias correction applied to the TCR pairs. To estimate false discovery rates, a later analysis permuted the HLA or CMV assignments 20 times. A later analysis grouped co-occurring TCRs with DBSCAN, adding TCRdist sequence similarity when clustering within HLA-allele-positive subsets. For co-occurrence clustering, repertoires with fewer than 30,000 or more than 120,000 public chains were excluded, along with about five repertoires with anomalous nucleotide sharing. TCRdb stores this immuneACCESS table with in-frame sequences only. Part of the clones is absent; in the studies checked, under half of the shortfall reflects unresolved V genes, and no reason is known for the rest. V, J and clone size are taken as reported in that table, and D and trimming were inferred from the DNA itself. The sample table records roughly 120,000 clones; around three quarters of these occur just once. 2% to 3% of the sample is in the top ten clones.

The study at large found these results: Presence/absence analyses assumed roughly uniform sequencing depth across donors, an assumption that may not hold. The authors suggested that the approach could potentially be generalized to other disease states and immunological phenotypes. Because HLA typing was unavailable for some donors at each locus, only the typed subset was used in association tests. In vitro tests confirmed that a few of the cytomegalovirus-associated TCR beta chains recognize cytomegalovirus antigens. In a later analysis, most CMV-associated TCR beta chains were found to appear HLA-restricted, with HLA associations seemingly driven largely by CMV exposure. Some IMGT-functional V segments, including TRBV6-2 and TRBV6-3, could not be told apart with the 87-base-pair reads, so those segments were excluded. An association between a missense DCLRE1C variant and V-gene and J-gene trimming of TCR beta chains was found in a later genetic analysis and replicated in an independent cohort. In a later analysis, around 17,000 TCR beta sequences were associated with specific HLA alleles at a false discovery rate of 0.05. According to a later analysis, TCR association rates differed among HLA loci, with DRB1 alleles showing the most associated TCRs and HLA-C alleles showing the fewest. CMV serostatus was the only immune exposure information available for the cohort. A cluster of highly shared sequence variants was judged likely to represent a technical artifact of the sequencing pipeline. Across donors, most TCR sequences were observed very rarely, whereas some public TCRs were present in many individuals. Because counts were too low, seventeen rarely observed V segments, including chromosome 9 orphons, were left out of the earlier analysis of about 500 of the donors. Strong co-occurrence of HLA alleles, especially DR and DQ, made assigning TCR associations to individual alleles difficult. This cohort had only TCR beta chains sequenced, and the lack of alpha or paired-chain data limited which features could be detected. A further reported finding was that TCR beta sequences accurately predicted the HLA-A and HLA-B alleles for most subjects in the first cohort. Linkage disequilibrium might explain the correlated functional status among segregating V segments, but an unknown experimental factor could not be excluded. A total of 164 TCR beta chains were listed by the study as associated with cytomegalovirus. Several of the top co-occurrence clusters appeared to be linked to parvovirus B19, influenza, CMV and Epstein-Barr virus, according to a later analysis. In a later analysis, HLA-associated TCR beta chains were found to be more clonally expanded and to have lower generation probabilities than equally common non-associated chains. In both the original and validation cohorts, the classifier was reported to diagnose cytomegalovirus status with high specificity and sensitivity. Compared with the roughly 700-donor mean, donors in an Asian-associated ancestry cluster had fewer N-insertions in productive TCRs, according to a later genetic analysis. In an earlier analysis of approximately 590 of the donors, most TCR beta V segments appeared in productive rearrangements about 87% or about 30% of the time, broadly matching IMGT annotations.

This receptor was taken from a young man in good health and CMV-seronegative. The chain is assembled from TRBV6-6 and TRBJ1-1; confidence is insufficient to name the D gene. Sequenced material: PBMCs. The DNA reads as follows: TGTGCCAGCAGTTACGAGCACAGAAACACTGAAGCTTTCTTT. Translated, this gives CASSYEHRNTEAFF.